These 11 T cell receptor beta chains share one sample of origin, sequenced in a study of blood T cell repertoires in COVID-19. The assay was immunoSEQ multiplex PCR, and TCRdb's table has in-frame clones only and misses some. The data hold about 220,000 clones, with 80% to 85% observed a single time. The sample consisted of peripheral blood. The receptors derive from a woman younger than 45 who had recovered from COVID-19.

This chain connects TRBV30 to TRBJ2-7; TRBD2 agrees at 10 bases. The CDR3 runs 14 residues. Trimming at V came to 2 bases and at J to 2 bases, leaving 3 bases not matched to a gene. From germline, CDR1 is GTSNPN and CDR2 SVGIG (reference sequence). The CDR3 loop is CAWSSAGGPYEQYF. The CDR3 bases are TGTGCCTGGAGTTCAGCGGGAGGGCCCTACGAGCAGTACTTC.

This clone was detected once. The chain combines TRBV21-1 with TRBJ2-7; the listed D gene, TRBD1, was not tested against the DNA. TRBV21-1 is a pseudogene segment. The CDR3 loop spans 15 amino acids. The CDR3 nucleotides read TGTGCCAGCAGCCTAGCGACAGGGCGCTCCTACGAGCAGTACTTC. Translation gives CASSLATGRSYEQYF.

The chain has TRBV28 and TRBJ2-5; 11 bases align to TRBD1. The CDR3 covers 15 residues. CDR1 and CDR2 (germline): MDHEN, SYDVKM. Trimming took 5 bases from V and 4 from J; bases not matched to a gene: 6. The CDR3 bases are TGTGCCAGCAGTATTCCGGGACAGGGGGTAGAGACCCAGTACTTC. It codes for CASSIPGQGVETQYF. Complete variable domain (other parts from reference TRBV28 and TRBJ2-5): DVKVTQSSRYLVKRTGEKVFLECVQDMDHENMFWYRQDPGLGLRLIYFSYDVKMKEKGDIPEGYSVSREKKERFSLILESASTNQTSMYLCASSIPGQGVETQYFGPGTRLLVL.

V is TRBV2 and J is TRBJ2-1; 9 positions match TRBD1. The CDR3 spans 14 residues. Per the germline V gene, CDR1 is SNHLY and CDR2 is FYNNEI. With V trimmed by 6 bases and J by 5 bases, 5 bases remained unmatched. CDR3 in amino acids: CASSRDRDNNEQFF. CDR3 DNA: TGTGCCAGCAGCCGGGACAGGGACAACAATGAGCAGTTCTTC. The full variable domain, with the rest looked up from reference TRBV2 and TRBJ2-1, is EPEVTQTPSHQVTQMGQEVILRCVPISNHLYFYWYRQILGQKVEFLVSFYNNEISEKSEIFDDQFSVERPDGSNFTLKIRSTKLEDSAMYFCASSRDRDNNEQFFGPGTRLTVL.

The chain combines TRBV19 with TRBJ1-5; TRBD1 matches at 7 bases. Trimming at V came to 6 bases and at J to 4 bases, leaving 6 bases not matched to a gene. Germline assignment: CDR1 LNHDA and CDR2 SQIVND (reference sequence). The CDR3 runs to 14 residues. CDR3: CASRQTGENQPQHF. In DNA, the CDR3 is TGTGCCAGTAGGCAAACAGGGGAAAATCAGCCCCAGCATTTT.

The rearrangement joins TRBV12-3 or TRBV12-4 to TRBJ2-1; D might be TRBD2 (6 bases). The germline V and J ends were trimmed by 5 bases and 13 bases, with 15 bases remaining between them. The CDR3 runs 12 residues. CDR3 amino acids: CASSPTPSAQFF. The CDR3 coding sequence is TGTGCCAGCAGTCCAACTCCTAGCGCCCAGTTCTTC.

The rearrangement joins TRBV6-5 to TRBJ2-4, with D unresolved. This CDR3 is built from 14 residues. V lost 6 bases to trimming and J lost 6 bases, with 15 bases between them. Germline V gene sequence: CDR1 MNHEY, CDR2 SVGAGI. The CDR3: CASRIEVLGNIQYF. The CDR3 nucleotides read TGTGCCAGCAGAATCGAGGTTCTTGGAAACATTCAGTACTTC.

This chain uses TRBV10-2 with TRBJ1-4; D call uncertain. V was cut by 3 bases and J by 0 bases, with 8 bases left in between. Germline assignment: CDR1 WSHSY and CDR2 SAAADI. CDR3 length: 15 amino acids. The chain's CDR3 is CASSDDLATNEKLFF. The CDR3 DNA reads as TGCGCCAGCAGTGACGACTTGGCAACTAATGAAAAACTGTTTTTT.

This sequence joins TRBV9 and TRBJ1-3, with D maybe TRBD1 (6 bases). This CDR3 region has 14 residues. Germline values: CDR1 SGDLS, CDR2 YYNGEE. Deletions cut 4 bases from V and 3 bases from J, with 11 bases between. In DNA, the CDR3 is TGTGCCAGCAGCACAGGGACGGTTGGAAACACCATATATTTT. Translating gives CASSTGTVGNTIYF. Full variable domain (remainder filled in from reference TRBV9 and TRBJ1-3): DSGVTQTPKHLITATGQRVTLRCSPRSGDLSVYWYQQSLDQGLQFLIQYYNGEERAKGNILERFSAQQFPDLHSELNLSSLELGDSALYFCASSTGTVGNTIYFGEGSWLTVV.

The chain has TRBV5-6 and TRBJ2-2; unclear D gene. Between the trimmed V and J ends, which lost 7 bases and 4 bases, there was a span of 5 bases. The germline gives CDR1 SGHDT, CDR2 YYEEEE. This CDR3 is built from 11 residues. CDR3 sequence reads: CASGPTGELFF. CDR3 bases: TGTGCCAGCGGGCCCACCGGGGAGCTGTTTTTT.

This clone was observed at least ten times. The chain carries TRBV5-1 and TRBJ2-3, with D possibly being TRBD2 (5 bases). This CDR3 region has 14 residues. Germline-derived CDR1 and CDR2 are SGHRS and YFSETQ. Trimming removed 0 bases from V and 6 bases from J, with 11 bases in between. CDR3 in amino acids: CASSLEGGPDTQYF. The CDR3 DNA reads as TGCGCCAGCAGCTTGGAGGGCGGGCCGGATACGCAGTATTTT.